This T cell receptor beta chain is from a study of early T cells in non-severe SARS-CoV-2 infection. Germline V lookup: CDR1 DFQATT, CDR2 SNEGSKA (reference sequence). V was trimmed by 6 bases and J by 2 bases, leaving 11 bases between them. The CDR3 length is 12 residues. Unique molecular identifier tags were affixed to discrete cDNA molecules. TCRdb processed the 5' RACE reads anew with MiXCR; each CDR3 protein has one entry. The sample consists of fewer than 95,000 distinct CDR3 sequences, approximately 15% of them appearing once. This clonotype was recorded a few times. Sequencing was performed on whole blood, taken at baseline. This sequence joins TRBV20-1 and TRBJ2-7, with D perhaps TRBD1 (5 bases). The TCR was taken from an adult who was a healthcare worker with PCR-confirmed SARS-CoV-2 infection or an uninfected control (not recorded which). The CDR3 protein is CSAATGPYEQYF. The CDR3 DNA is TGCAGTGCCGCCACAGGTCCCTACGAGCAGTACTTC.